A single sample is the source of the 20 T cell receptor beta chains below, sequenced in a study of cytomegalovirus exposure and HLA in healthy donors. 13 Jbeta primers and 60 Vbeta primers were used for the PCR. TCRdb keeps only in-frame clones here, not all; method: immunoSEQ multiplex PCR. This table holds around 130,000 clones, around 77% found once. The source material was PBMCs. The receptors here all came from a man in his fifties in good health and CMV-seronegative.

The chain is built from TRBV28 and TRBJ1-1, with 7 nucleotides matching TRBD1. The junction had 8 bases not matched to a gene; V was cut back by 6 bases and J by 1 base. The CDR3 length is 15 residues. Per the germline V gene, CDR1 is MDHEN and CDR2 is SYDVKM. The CDR3 loop is CASRTTGEGNTEAFF. The DNA of the CDR3 is TGTGCCAGCAGAACTACAGGGGAAGGGAACACTGAAGCTTTCTTT.

The chain carries TRBV28 and TRBJ1-5, with 7 bases lining up with TRBD1. The CDR3 extends over 15 amino acids. After removal of 5 bases from V and 3 bases from J, the junction contained 7 bases not matched to a gene. Germline V CDR1 and CDR2: MDHEN, SYDVKM. CDR3 in amino acids: CASSRTGALNQPQHF. Here the CDR3 DNA reads TGTGCCAGCAGTCGAACAGGGGCACTCAATCAGCCCCAGCATTTT.

The gene calls are TRBV9 and TRBJ2-1; 7 bases fit TRBD1. J was trimmed by 9 bases and V by 3 bases; bases with no gene match: 12. In germline, CDR1 is SGDLS, CDR2 YYNGEE. The CDR3 has 15 residues. This chain's CDR3 is CASSAQRGRVFEQFF. The CDR3 nucleotides read TGTGCCAGCAGCGCCCAAAGGGGGCGCGTCTTTGAGCAGTTCTTC.

The chain links TRBV6-6 to TRBJ1-3; no reliable D call. CDR3 length equals 14 residues. With 5 bases removed from V and 0 bases from J, the gap between germline ends came to 8 bases. Looked up from germline, CDR1 is MNHNY and CDR2 is SVGAGI (reference sequence). CDR3 DNA: TGTGCCAGCAGTCCCGCCGGCTCTGGAAACACCATATATTTT. Protein product: CASSPAGSGNTIYF.

The chain employs TRBV19 and TRBJ2-1; 7 bases agree with TRBD1. This CDR3 has 14 amino acids. The V segment lost 9 bases and the J segment 2 bases; nucleotides outside the gene matches: 7. Per the germline V gene, CDR1 is LNHDA and CDR2 is SQIVND (reference sequence). The DNA for the CDR3 is TGTGCCAGCGAAGACAGGGCGACCTACAATGAGCAGTTCTTC. Translation: CASEDRATYNEQFF.

CDR3 protein: CASSYSVGGNNEQFF. CDR3 nucleotide sequence: TGTGCCAGCAGTTACTCGGTCGGGGGGAACAATGAGCAGTTCTTC. J is TRBJ2-1 and V is TRBV6-5, with 7 bases identical to TRBD2. Germline V CDR1 and CDR2: MNHEY, SVGAGI. There are 15 residues in the CDR3. J was trimmed by 5 bases and V by 0 bases; bases with no gene match: 4.

The V and J genes are TRBV10-3 and TRBJ2-5; unclear D gene. TRBJ2-7 explains the end of the DNA better; the J call may be wrong. Germline loops: CDR1 ENHRY, CDR2 SYGVKD. The length of the CDR3 is 14 residues. The CDR3 nucleotides read TGTGCCATCAGTGAAACTGGAGCCTCCTACGAGCAGTACTTC. Residues: CAISETGASYEQYF.

The CDR3 DNA reads as TGTGCCAGCTCCCCTAGGACAGGGGGCGCAGATACGCAGTATTTT. This gives the protein CASSPRTGGADTQYF. V gene TRBV18 combines with J gene TRBJ2-3; 11 bases line up with TRBD1. V shed 6 bases, J shed 4 bases, and the junction held 6 bases outside the gene matches. The CDR3 has 15 residues. Germline V gene sequence: CDR1 KGHSH, CDR2 LQKENI.

This clone appeared a few times. This chain joins TRBV5-4 and TRBJ2-3; TRBD2 agrees at 16 bases. J lost 3 bases, V lost 4 bases, and 5 bases had no gene match. The CDR3 has 17 amino acids. Per germline, CDR1 SGHNT and CDR2 YYREEE (reference sequence). CDR3 in amino acids: CASSAGTSGRGTDTQYF. The CDR3 bases are TGTGCCAGCAGCGCGGGGACTAGCGGGAGGGGGACAGATACGCAGTATTTT.

The rearrangement uses TRBV6-4 and TRBJ1-5; 9 bases are a match to TRBD1. There are 18 residues in the CDR3. V dropped 6 bases and J dropped 0; count of bases not matched to a gene: 12. Germline CDR1 reads MRHNA; CDR2 reads SNTAGT. The CDR3 here is CASRASGQGTNSNQPQHF. The DNA for the CDR3 is TGTGCCAGCAGAGCCTCCGGACAGGGGACTAATAGCAATCAGCCCCAGCATTTT.

As concerns this clone: The identical CDR3 is also encoded by other nucleotide sequences in the sample. J is TRBJ1-5 and V is TRBV19, with 7 nucleotides matching TRBD1. This CDR3 is built from 13 residues. Trimming removed 5 bases from V and 2 bases from J; junction bases left unmatched: 0. The germline V gene encodes CDR1 LNHDA and CDR2 SQIVND (reference sequence). Here the CDR3 DNA reads TGTGCCAGTAGTCAGGGGGGCAATCAGCCCCAGCATTTT. This sequence encodes CASSQGGNQPQHF.

V is TRBV25-1 and J is TRBJ1-1; D gene unclear. Germline V gives CDR1 MGHDK, CDR2 SYGVNS. Trimming stripped 3 bases from V and 5 bases from J, with 10 bases between. The CDR3 totals 13 residues. CDR3 region: CASSDGEETEAFF. In DNA, the CDR3 is TGTGCCAGCAGTGACGGGGAAGAGACTGAAGCTTTCTTT.

The chain joins TRBV10-2 to TRBJ2-2; D remains unclear. Germline lookup yields CDR1 WSHSY and CDR2 SAAADI. This CDR3 has 14 residues. V shed 4 bases and J shed 4 bases, with 10 bases lying between them. In nucleotides, the CDR3 is TGCGCCAGCAGTGGCGGCACCGGCACCGGGGAGCTGTTTTTT. This translates into CASSGGTGTGELFF.

The rearrangement uses TRBV10-3 and TRBJ1-3; D perhaps matches TRBD1 (5 bases). The CDR3 runs 14 residues. Germline lookup yields CDR1 ENHRY and CDR2 SYGVKD. Trimming took 3 bases from V and 2 from J, leaving 8 bases between them. CDR3 amino acids: CAISEVGPGNTIYF. The CDR3 DNA follows: TGTGCCATCAGTGAAGTGGGGCCTGGAAACACCATATATTTT.

This clone has a single count. The chain is built from TRBV10-3 and TRBJ2-3; 8 bases are a match to TRBD1. Germline assignment: CDR1 ENHRY and CDR2 SYGVKD. The V gene end was trimmed by 10 bases and the J gene end by 0 bases; junction bases not matched to a gene: 6. The CDR3 length is 14 residues. The CDR3 DNA reads TGTGCCACCCAGGACAGGGACAGCACAGATACGCAGTATTTT. The encoded protein is CATQDRDSTDTQYF.

This sequence joins TRBV2 and TRBJ1-4; no reliable D call. Trimming took off 4 bases at V and 10 bases at J, with 19 bases between the two ends. Germline V gives CDR1 SNHLY, CDR2 FYNNEI. This CDR3 is built from 15 residues. CDR3 region: CASSGQTPRRGKLFF. The CDR3 DNA follows: TGTGCCAGCAGTGGGCAGACGCCCCGCAGAGGAAAACTGTTTTTT.

V usage is TRBV15 and J usage is TRBJ2-5, with TRBD1 identical over 9 bases. V lost 4 bases to trimming and J lost 3 bases; unmatched junction nucleotides: 6. This CDR3 spans 15 amino acids. Germline-derived CDR1 and CDR2 are LNHNV and YYDKDF (reference sequence). CDR3 in DNA: TGTGCCACCAGCAACTGGGACAGGGAGGAAGAGACCCAGTACTTC. It is translated as CATSNWDREEETQYF.

The chain is built from TRBV20-1 and TRBJ1-1; D gene unclear. This CDR3 contains 10 residues. Germline V lookup: CDR1 DFQATT, CDR2 SNEGSKA (reference sequence). Trimming took off 6 bases at V and 3 bases at J, with 5 bases between the two ends. The CDR3 DNA sequence: TGCAGTGCCCGGGACACTGAAGCTTTCTTT. Residues: CSARDTEAFF.

The V call is TRBV27, the J call TRBJ1-1, with 7 bases matching TRBD1. J was trimmed by 4 bases and V by 5 bases; bases with no gene match: 4. The CDR3 is 13 amino acids. The germline gives CDR1 MNHEY, CDR2 SMNVEV (reference sequence). The CDR3 spells CASSRAGGTEAFF. The CDR3 DNA follows: TGTGCCAGCAGTAGAGCAGGGGGCACTGAAGCTTTCTTT.

Here the CDR3 DNA reads TGTGCCAGCTCGACAGATCTGAACACTGAAGCTTTCTTT. This gives the protein CASSTDLNTEAFF. The genes are TRBV18 and TRBJ1-1; TRBD1 is a possible D gene (5 bases). CDR1 KGHSH and CDR2 LQKENI come from the germline V gene. The V end lost 6 bases, the J end lost 0 bases, and 8 bases lay between the germline ends. CDR3 length: 13 residues.